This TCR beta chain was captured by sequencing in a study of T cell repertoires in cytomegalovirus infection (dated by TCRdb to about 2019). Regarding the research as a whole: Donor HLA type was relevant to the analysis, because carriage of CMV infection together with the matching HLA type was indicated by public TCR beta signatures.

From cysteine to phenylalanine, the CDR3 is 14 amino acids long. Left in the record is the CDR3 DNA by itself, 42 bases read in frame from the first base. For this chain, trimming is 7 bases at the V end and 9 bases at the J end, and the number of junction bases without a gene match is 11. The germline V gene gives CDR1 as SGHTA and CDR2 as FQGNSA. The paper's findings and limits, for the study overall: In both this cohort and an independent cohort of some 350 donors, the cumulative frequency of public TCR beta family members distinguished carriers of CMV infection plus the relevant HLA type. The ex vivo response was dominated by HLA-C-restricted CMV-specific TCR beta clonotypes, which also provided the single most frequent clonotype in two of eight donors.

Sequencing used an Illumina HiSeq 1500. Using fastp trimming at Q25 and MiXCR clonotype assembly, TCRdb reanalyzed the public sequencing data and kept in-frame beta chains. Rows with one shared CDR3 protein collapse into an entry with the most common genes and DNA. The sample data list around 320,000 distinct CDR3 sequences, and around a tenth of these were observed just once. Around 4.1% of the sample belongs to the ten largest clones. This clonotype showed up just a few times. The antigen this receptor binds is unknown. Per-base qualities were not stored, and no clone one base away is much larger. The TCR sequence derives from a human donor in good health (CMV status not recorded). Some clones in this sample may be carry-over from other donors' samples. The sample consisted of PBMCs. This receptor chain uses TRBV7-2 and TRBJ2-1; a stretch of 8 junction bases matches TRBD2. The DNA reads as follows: TGTGCCAGCAAACCAAGCGGGAGAGGAGGTGAGCAGTTCTTC. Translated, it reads CASKPSGRGGEQFF.